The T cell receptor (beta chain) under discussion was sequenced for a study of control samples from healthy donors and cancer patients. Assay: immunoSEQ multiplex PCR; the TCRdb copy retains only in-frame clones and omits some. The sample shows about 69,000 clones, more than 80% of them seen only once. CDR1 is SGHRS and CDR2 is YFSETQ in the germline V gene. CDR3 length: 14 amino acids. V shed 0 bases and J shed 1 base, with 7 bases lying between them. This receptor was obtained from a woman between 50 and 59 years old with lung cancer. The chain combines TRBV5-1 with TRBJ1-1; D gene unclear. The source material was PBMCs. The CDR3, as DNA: TGCGCCAGCAGCTTGGCCCAAGGGAACACTGAAGCTTTCTTT. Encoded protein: CASSLAQGNTEAFF.